Below, 29 T cell receptor beta chains from the same sample are listed, as sequenced in a study of blood T cell repertoires in COVID-19. Sequenced by immunoSEQ multiplex PCR; TCRdb stores in-frame clones only, minus some. The sample holds around 190,000 clones, 70% to 80% seen once. The material sequenced was peripheral blood. The origin of the receptors is a woman in her thirties or forties with COVID-19, enrolled during active disease.

This sequence joins TRBV3-1 (or the pseudogene TRBV3-2) and TRBJ1-6; tentative D call: TRBD1 (5 bases). CDR1 and CDR2 (germline): LGHDT, YNNKEL (reference sequence). V dropped 5 bases and J dropped 10 bases, with 12 bases sitting between them. CDR3 length equals 13 residues. The CDR3 DNA is TGTGCCAGCAGCTCCGTTGGGGCCTCACCCCTCCACTTT. Amino acids: CASSSVGASPLHF.

The chain is built from TRBV7-3 and TRBJ1-4; D gene ambiguous. The ends were cut back, 5 bases at V and 3 bases at J, with 13 bases in the middle. This CDR3 has 15 amino acids. Germline CDR1 SGHTA, CDR2 FQGTGA. The CDR3 coding sequence is TGTGCCAGCAGCCAAACCCGGAGGGCTAATGAAAAACTGTTTTTT. Residues: CASSQTRRANEKLFF.

The chain uses TRBV5-1 and TRBJ1-1; D is ambiguous. The CDR3 has 15 residues. Germline V gene sequence: CDR1 SGHRS, CDR2 YFSETQ. The ends were cut back, 1 base at V and 3 bases at J, with 13 bases in the middle. As DNA, the CDR3 is TGCGCCAGCAGCTTGACCGGGGTGGAGGACACTGAAGCTTTCTTT. Translation gives CASSLTGVEDTEAFF.

This clone was seen more than once but under ten times. The V and J genes are TRBV5-4 and TRBJ1-1, with D possibly matching TRBD1 (5 bases). Trimming took 3 bases from V and 2 from J, leaving 14 bases between them. This CDR3 comprises 15 residues. Germline lookup yields CDR1 SGHNT and CDR2 YYREEE (reference sequence). CDR3 sequence: CASSSLGGYNTEAFF. For the CDR3, the DNA is TGTGCCAGCAGCTCCCTTGGGGGGTACAACACTGAAGCTTTCTTT.

The chain has TRBV9 and TRBJ2-1; 10 bases match TRBD2. V trimming: 4 bases; J trimming: 3 bases; junction bases outside the gene matches: 7. Germline lookup yields CDR1 SGDLS and CDR2 YYNGEE. The CDR3 loop spans 16 amino acids. CDR3: CASSPLAGAFYNEQFF. CDR3 coding DNA: TGTGCCAGCAGCCCCCTAGCGGGAGCGTTCTACAATGAGCAGTTCTTC.

This chain uses TRBV7-3 with TRBJ2-2; no definite D call. V dropped 5 bases and J dropped 7 bases, with 14 bases sitting between them. The CDR3 is 14 residues long. Germline V CDR1 and CDR2: SGHTA, FQGTGA. CDR3 DNA sequence: TGTGCCAGCAGCACCCCAGGTTTCGGCGGGGAGCTGTTTTTT. Translating gives CASSTPGFGGELFF. The variable domain in full, with the rest retrieved from reference TRBV7-3 and TRBJ2-2, is GAGVSQTPSNKVTEKGKYVELRCDPISGHTALYWYRQSLGQGPEFLIYFQGTGAADDSGLPNDRFFAVRPEGSVSTLKIQRTERGDSAVYLCASSTPGFGGELFFGEGSRLTVL.

The CDR3 loop reads CAWSGTGLGSGNTIYF. The CDR3 DNA sequence: TGTGCCTGGAGTGGGACAGGGCTTGGCTCTGGAAACACCATATATTTT. The chain employs TRBV30 and TRBJ1-3; 8 bases align to TRBD1. CDR1 GTSNPN and CDR2 SVGIG come from the germline V gene (reference sequence). V gave up 1 base and J gave up 0 bases; unmatched junction bases: 5. This CDR3 region has 16 residues.

The rearrangement links TRBV27 to TRBJ1-2; 9 bases agree with TRBD1. The germline V gene has CDR1 MNHEY and CDR2 SMNVEV (reference sequence). V was clipped by 0 bases and J by 4 bases; unmatched bases: 6. CDR3 length: 16 amino acids. CDR3 bases: TGTGCCAGCAGTTTATCACAGGGGGCATGGATCTATGGCTACACCTTC. Its protein is CASSLSQGAWIYGYTF.

This clone was observed once. CDR3: CASSRPQGAGDTGELFF. CDR3 bases: TGTGCCAGTAGTAGACCCCAGGGGGCAGGTGACACCGGGGAGCTGTTTTTT. The chain couples TRBV19 to TRBJ2-2; 8 nucleotides align to TRBD1. Per the germline V gene, CDR1 is LNHDA and CDR2 is SQIVND (reference sequence). This CDR3 is 17 amino acids long. Trimming took 4 bases from V and 3 from J; bases not matched to a gene: 10.

J is TRBJ2-7 and V is TRBV3-1 (or the pseudogene TRBV3-2); D is possibly TRBD1 (6 bases). The germline gives CDR1 LGHDT, CDR2 YNNKEL (reference sequence). The length of the CDR3 is 17 residues. Trimming removed 4 bases from V and 0 bases from J, with 19 bases in between. The CDR3 DNA follows: TGTGCCAGCAGCCCATTCCCCAGGGGTACGGGCTCCTACGAGCAGTACTTC. It specifies CASSPFPRGTGSYEQYF.

The chain combines TRBV29-1 with TRBJ1-2; weak D call: TRBD1 (5 bases). This CDR3 comprises 13 residues. Trimming took off 4 bases at V and 8 bases at J, with 17 bases between the two ends. Germline CDR1 and CDR2: SQVTM and ANQGSEA. The CDR3 DNA sequence: TGCAGCGTTGGCGGGGCGACGACCCGGGGCTACACCTTC. Amino acid sequence: CSVGGATTRGYTF.

The chain is built from TRBV30 and TRBJ2-3, with 10 positions matching TRBD1. Germline CDR1 and CDR2: GTSNPN and SVGIG (reference sequence). The CDR3 contains 13 residues. With V trimmed by 8 bases and J by 4 bases, 6 bases remained unmatched. CDR3 nucleotide sequence: TGTGCCACCGGGACAGGGGCTTCAGATACGCAGTATTTT. It translates to CATGTGASDTQYF.

This rearrangement joins TRBV5-4 to TRBJ2-3, with 13 bases identical to TRBD2. Germline loops: CDR1 SGHNT, CDR2 YYREEE (reference sequence). The CDR3 is 19 amino acids. The trim removed 0 bases at V and 4 bases at J, leaving 11 bases unmatched. The CDR3, as DNA: TGTGCCAGCAGCTTGGGGCCGTTACTAGCGGGGGGGCCCGCAGATACGCAGTATTTT. As protein: CASSLGPLLAGGPADTQYF.

For the CDR3, the DNA is TGTGCCAGTAGTATAGAGAGAGATGGCTACACCTTC. It encodes CASSIERDGYTF. The chain is built from TRBV19 and TRBJ1-2; no reliable D call. V lost 0 bases and J 6 bases, leaving 5 bases between the germline ends. Germline-derived CDR1 and CDR2 are LNHDA and SQIVND (reference sequence). CDR3 length: 12 residues.

This rearrangement joins TRBV23-1 to TRBJ1-2, with 8 bases matching TRBD1. TRBV23-1 is an open reading frame whose function is uncertain. The CDR3 sequence is 16 residues long. Germline trimming cut 3 bases from V and 4 bases from J; bases unmatched to any gene: 10. The CDR3 sequence: CASSHADREHLYGYTF. CDR3 sequence (DNA): TGCGCCAGCAGTCACGCGGACAGGGAACATCTCTATGGCTACACCTTC.

This chain connects TRBV5-1 to TRBJ1-1, with D possibly TRBD1 on 5 matching bases. The CDR3 length is 13 residues. Trimming left V 4 bases short and J 1 base short, with 8 bases between. Per germline, CDR1 SGHRS and CDR2 YFSETQ. CDR3 amino acids: CASSIQENTEAFF. The CDR3 bases are TGCGCCAGCAGCATACAGGAGAACACTGAAGCTTTCTTT.

This clone was detected once. This chain connects TRBV5-1 to TRBJ2-1; 10 nucleotides match TRBD2. Per germline, CDR1 SGHRS and CDR2 YFSETQ. With V trimmed by 3 bases and J by 4 bases, 4 bases remained unmatched. The CDR3 has 15 amino acids. The DNA of the CDR3 is TGCGCCAGCAGCTCTATACTAGCGGGGTACAATGAGCAGTTCTTC. This gives the protein CASSSILAGYNEQFF.

This sequence joins TRBV4-2 and TRBJ2-1; 8 nucleotides agree with TRBD2. With V trimmed by 1 base and J by 6 bases, 5 bases remained unmatched. Germline CDR1 is LGHNA and CDR2 is YNFKEQ. The CDR3 covers 15 residues. The CDR3 DNA sequence: TGTGCCAGCAGCCAAGGGGGACTAGATGGCAATGAGCAGTTCTTC. Protein: CASSQGGLDGNEQFF.

The V and J genes are TRBV7-9 and TRBJ2-3, with no clear D. The V gene lost 2 bases and the J gene lost 6 bases, with 3 bases spanning the gap. The germline V gene has CDR1 SEHNR and CDR2 FQNEAQ (reference sequence). The CDR3 sequence is 11 residues long. CDR3 in DNA: TGTGCCAGCAGCTTACAGGATACGCAGTATTTT. This codes for CASSLQDTQYF.

V and J are TRBV11-2 and TRBJ1-2, with 8 positions matching TRBD1. The length of the CDR3 is 13 residues. Trimming at V came to 3 bases and at J to 11 bases, leaving 8 bases not matched to a gene. Germline CDR1 is SGHAT and CDR2 is FQNNGV. The CDR3 DNA reads TGTGCCAGCAGCTTGGGACAGGAGGACCCTTACACCTTC. This gives the protein CASSLGQEDPYTF. The entire variable domain, with the rest obtained from reference TRBV11-2 and TRBJ1-2, is as follows: EAGVAQSPRYKIIEKRQSVAFWCNPISGHATLYWYQQILGQGPKLLIQFQNNGVVDDSQLPKDRFSAERLKGVDSTLKIQPAKLEDSAVYLCASSLGQEDPYTFGSGTRLTVV.

This clone occurred once. The rearrangement joins TRBV14 to TRBJ2-7; perhaps TRBD1 as D (5 bases). Trimming left V 3 bases short and J 1 base short, with 13 bases between. The CDR3 runs to 15 residues. The germline V gene has CDR1 SGHDN and CDR2 FVKESK. The CDR3 loop reads CASSQMTASSYEQYF. The CDR3 DNA is TGTGCCAGCAGCCAGATGACAGCCTCATCCTACGAGCAGTACTTC.

V gene TRBV24-1 combines with J gene TRBJ2-1; 13 positions match TRBD2. This CDR3 spans 16 amino acids. V dropped 4 bases and J dropped 10; count of bases not matched to a gene: 9. CDR1 is KGHDR and CDR2 is SFDVKD in the germline V gene. The CDR3 coding sequence is TGTGCCACCAGTGAGGCCGGGACTAGCGGGGAGGGGGAGCAGTTCTTC. Translated: CATSEAGTSGEGEQFF.

This chain links TRBV5-1 with TRBJ2-2, with TRBD2 matching 10 bases. The CDR3 loop spans 16 amino acids. The junction had 3 bases not matched to a gene; V was cut back by 3 bases and J by 1 base. Looked up from germline, CDR1 is SGHRS and CDR2 is YFSETQ. CDR3 protein: CASSYRTSGNTGELFF. The CDR3 DNA sequence: TGCGCCAGCAGCTACCGGACTAGCGGGAACACCGGGGAGCTGTTTTTT. Complete variable domain (other parts from reference TRBV5-1 and TRBJ2-2): KAGVTQTPRYLIKTRGQQVTLSCSPISGHRSVSWYQQTPGQGLQFLFEYFSETQRNKGNFPGRFSGRQFSNSRSEMNVSTLELGDSALYLCASSYRTSGNTGELFFGEGSRLTVL.

The CDR3 region is CASRTQGNTEAFF. The DNA for the CDR3 is TGTGCCAGCAGAACACAGGGAAACACTGAAGCTTTCTTT. The rearrangement joins TRBV6-4 to TRBJ1-1, with D perhaps matching TRBD1 (6 bases). V gave up 6 bases and J gave up 2 bases, with 10 bases separating them. Germline V gene sequence: CDR1 MRHNA, CDR2 SNTAGT. The length of the CDR3 is 13 residues.

The chain carries TRBV11-2 and TRBJ2-7; maybe TRBD2 (5 bases). CDR3 length: 16 residues. Trimming pared 5 bases from V and 0 bases from J, leaving 17 bases between. Germline CDR1 reads SGHAT; CDR2 reads FQNNGV. The CDR3 loop reads CASSPRRARSSYEQYF. The CDR3 DNA follows: TGTGCCAGCAGCCCCAGGCGGGCTAGGAGCTCCTACGAGCAGTACTTC.

V is TRBV12-3 or TRBV12-4 and J is TRBJ1-5; D gene ambiguous. V was pared by 6 bases and J by 4 bases, with 7 bases between. This CDR3 comprises 12 residues. CDR3 DNA sequence: TGTGCCAGCAGCCCCCAGAATCAGCCCCAGCATTTT. This encodes CASSPQNQPQHF.

This clone was detected a few times. This chain links TRBV5-6 with TRBJ1-1; D is ambiguous. From germline, CDR1 is SGHDT and CDR2 YYEEEE. V was shortened by 8 bases and J by 3 bases, with 17 bases between the two germline ends. The CDR3 length is 14 residues. CDR3 in amino acids: CASNGYSYYTEAFF. CDR3 coding DNA: TGTGCCAGTAACGGATACAGTTACTACACTGAAGCTTTCTTT.

This clone was recorded once. J is TRBJ2-2 and V is TRBV4-3; 11 bases fit TRBD2. Germline V CDR1 and CDR2: LGHNA, YSLEER. This CDR3 is built from 15 residues. V was pared by 5 bases and J by 5 bases, with 4 bases of the junction left unmatched. CDR3 nucleotide sequence: TGCGCCAGCAGCGAAGTAGCGGGGGGGACCGGGGAGCTGTTTTTT. Translating gives CASSEVAGGTGELFF.

The CDR3, as DNA: TGTGCCAGCTCAAAGGCGGGGAGCTCCTACAATGAGCAGTTCTTC. As protein: CASSKAGSSYNEQFF. This chain links TRBV18 with TRBJ2-1; D is perhaps TRBD2 (6 bases). The germline V and J ends were trimmed by 5 bases and 0 bases, with 11 bases remaining between them. CDR1 and CDR2 from the germline V gene are KGHSH and LQKENI. CDR3 length: 15 amino acids. The full variable domain, in which reference TRBV18 and TRBJ2-1 provide the parts outside the CDR3, is NAGVMQNPRHLVRRRGQEARLRCSPMKGHSHVYWYRQLPEEGLKFMVYLQKENIIDESGMPKERFSAEFPKEGPSILRIQQVVRGDSAAYFCASSKAGSSYNEQFFGPGTRLTVL.